The present entry profiles one TCR beta chain with its context. The source of the sample is a study of molecular identifiers for immune sequencing clone quantification. TCRdb independently ran MiXCR on the PCR reads; one entry per CDR3 protein. Among some 65,000 distinct CDR3 sequences listed, around 20% were seen once. Deletions cut 6 bases from V and 7 bases from J, with 9 bases between. The CDR3 loop spans 12 amino acids. Germline lookup yields CDR1 SGHTA and CDR2 FQGTGA. The clonotype was recovered from a human donor in good health. Some libraries in this study had Jurkat cell RNA spiked in. Sequenced material: naive CD8+ T cells from blood, with Jurkat cell RNA spiked in. As for subset: FACS-sorted CD8+CD4-CCR7+CD45RA+ naive T cells. The gene calls are TRBV7-3 and TRBJ2-2; tentative D call: TRBD2 (5 bases). The CDR3 DNA sequence: TGTGCCAGCAGTCTAGCTAGCGGGGAGCTGTTTTTT. The encoded protein is CASSLASGELFF.